The present T cell receptor (beta chain) was sequenced within a study of blood T cells in healthy people across ages. This clonotype was seen more than once but under ten times. Its cognate antigen is unknown. Findings and caveats of the study: Researchers said unsorted PBMCs prevented a conclusive naive versus antigen-experienced comparison. Diversity of TCR beta per million T cells declined in a roughly linear way with age.

Using a J-beta primer mix together with a sample-barcoded 5' primer, a second PCR was run for roughly 6 to 12 cycles. Sequencing recovered at least 2.5 million CDR3-containing paired-end reads from each sample. TCRdb re-derived calls from the 5' RACE reads in MiXCR, one entry per CDR3 protein. The sample lists roughly 2 million distinct CDR3 sequences, about 50% occurring once. Each of the donors had 9 to 10 milliliters of peripheral blood drawn into EDTA-treated Vacutainer tubes. Specimen: blood. This receptor was identified in a woman aged 35 to 49 in good health.

CDR3 nucleotide sequence: TGCGCCAGCAGCCAAGAGGACAGGGGGACTGAAGAGACCCAGTACTTC. Translating it yields CASSQEDRGTEETQYF. The chain carries TRBV4-3 and TRBJ2-5, with TRBD1 matching over 10 bases. V lost 0 bases and J lost 3; bases outside the gene matches: 4. The CDR3 has 16 residues. Germline CDR1 LGHNA, CDR2 YSLEER.